This T cell receptor (beta chain) was observed in a study of T cells in women clearing cervical HPV infection. Study-level background: Case blood was drawn when the lesion was first found; control blood after infection became undetectable. For cases, blood was sampled a median approximately 150 days after lesion detection, interquartile range roughly 90 to 230 days.

Method: immunoSEQ multiplex PCR; TCRdb's copy keeps in-frame clones and lacks some. The specimen's table records around 33,000 clones. As concerns this clone: The read stops 3 residues short of the end of the CDR3; the missing end is completed from the germline J gene.

HPV was found by MY09/MY11 PCR and dot-blot genotyping. Per the germline V gene, CDR1 is SGHVS and CDR2 is FQNEAQ. This CDR3 is built from 16 residues. Losses at the gene ends were 5 bases for V and 3 bases for J; bases not matched to a gene: 9. This chain uses TRBV7-8 with TRBJ2-1, with 8 bases matching TRBD2. Sequenced: blood buffy coat. This receptor was identified in a woman aged 18-69 years with a cervical HPV16 infection that either progressed to CIN3+ or cleared (not recorded which). Partial CDR3 DNA: TGTGCCAGCAGCCCAATACGAGCGGGAGACTACAATGAG. It yields the protein CASSPIRAGDYNE. The whole CDR3 protein reads CASSPIRAGDYNEQFF. Looking up the rest from reference TRBV7-8 and TRBJ2-1 gives the full variable domain: GAGVSQSPRYKVAKRGQDVALRCDPISGHVSLFWYQQALGQGPEFLTYFQNEAQLDKSGLPSDRFFAERPEGSVSTLKIQRTQQEDSAVYLCASSPIRAGDYNEQFFGPGTRLTVL.